This T cell receptor beta chain comes out of a study of identical twins. Study results and caveats: Zero-insertion findings could be partly confounded by invariant cells (MAIT and iNKT cells).

TCRdb redid the calling of the 5' RACE reads with MiXCR, one entry per CDR3 protein. The table has around 1.7 million distinct CDR3 sequences, under 35% seen once; the top ten hold more than 0.25%. As concerns this clonotype: Its target is not known.

The V segment lost 1 base and the J segment 2 bases; nucleotides outside the gene matches: 4. The CDR3 extends over 15 amino acids. Germline CDR1 is DFQATT and CDR2 is SNEGSKA (reference sequence). The genes are TRBV20-1 and TRBJ1-5; 8 bases map to TRBD1. Sample: cord blood. This clonotype was obtained from a newborn girl in good health. The CDR3 protein is CSARARGQGNQPQHF. For the CDR3, the DNA is TGCAGTGCTAGAGCGAGGGGACAGGGCAATCAGCCCCAGCATTTT.